This T cell receptor beta chain appears in the sequencing data of a study of cytomegalovirus exposure and HLA in healthy donors. Vbeta (60) and Jbeta (13) primers were used in the PCR. The assay was immunoSEQ multiplex PCR, and TCRdb's table has in-frame clones only and misses some. The sample contains tens of thousands of clones, about four fifths of which appear only once. The CDR3 extends over 16 amino acids. In germline, CDR1 is SGHTA, CDR2 FQGNSA. V was clipped by 1 base and J by 5 bases, with 17 bases between them. V is TRBV7-2 and J is TRBJ1-1; the D gene is possibly TRBD1 (6 bases). The sequence was collected from a woman aged 40 to 55 in good health and CMV-seronegative. Source material: PBMCs. The CDR3 region has the DNA TGTGCCAGCAGCTTAGAATTGGGCAGGGGATCTACTGAAGCTTTCTTT. Amino acids: CASSLELGRGSTEAFF.